This T cell receptor (beta chain) stems from a study of T cell responses to AZD1222 COVID-19 vaccine. Notes on the study in general: Vaccine-associated CD4 TCRs ranged over spike, dominating at 160-218 and 743-854.

This CDR3 has 13 amino acids. V lost 4 bases to trimming and J lost 3 bases, with 9 bases between them. The V gene's germline CDR1 is MNHEY and CDR2 SVGAGI. Generated by immunoSEQ multiplex PCR, the TCRdb table keeps only in-frame clones and is missing some. Among around 140,000 clones listed, under 95% were seen once. Comments on this clone: Antigen unknown.

J is TRBJ1-2 and V is TRBV6-5; D may be TRBD1 (5 bases). The clonotype comes from an adult who received the AZD1222 COVID-19 vaccine. The sample was peripheral blood, taken 28 days after the second AZD1222 dose. For the CDR3, the DNA is TGTGCCAGCAGTTTCCAGGGACACTATGGCTACACCTTC. Its protein is CASSFQGHYGYTF.